This note documents a single T cell receptor (beta chain) sequence. Its target antigen remains unknown. No qualities accompany the bases; no much larger clone lies one base away. At one collaborating source in Seattle, patients were enrolled during active infection and were followed longitudinally through the course of disease. Each collaborating institution followed its own protocols to collect whole blood in K2EDTA tubes. For TCRbeta analysis, collaborators shipped samples as frozen whole blood, isolated PBMCs, or DNA extracted from either of those sample types. This sample was taken from a study of blood T cell repertoires in COVID-19 (dated by TCRdb to 2018 to 2021). Regarding the research as a whole: Samples covering the acute and convalescent phases of COVID-19 were provided by collaborators in the United States, Italy and Spain. Subjects who had been exposed to COVID-19, were actively infected with it, or had recovered from it provided the deeply sampled blood TCRbeta repertoires that made up the dataset. The repertoires were released in a freely available public database meant as a resource for research on the immune response to SARS-CoV-2. The prospective study material was composed of cDNA or gDNA derived from T cells, B-cell-depleted T cells, or PBMCs. The samples were drawn from two sources: the first 160 participants of the ongoing ImmuneRACE study, and over 950 subjects contributed by 6 global collaborators. The sample metadata nearly always contained a de-identified subject ID, COVID-19 status, age in years and sex. Where available, HLA class I and class II types were taken from metadata supplied by the sample provider and were not determined by assay-based typing.

Compared with germline, V lacks 6 bases and J lacks 4 bases; bases without a gene match: 14. The CDR3, cysteine through phenylalanine, is 16 amino acids long. Solely the CDR3 DNA is kept, with 48 bases framed from the first base. Per the germline V gene (reference sequence), MNHNY is the CDR1 and SVGAGI is the CDR2. TCRbeta CDR3 regions were amplified from genomic DNA using the immunoSEQ Assay, a bias-controlled multiplex PCR. The source study handled its data this way. Within the assay, amplification of reference gene primers was used to estimate how many nucleated cells each sample contained. To quantify the absolute abundance of each unique TCRbeta CDR3 rearrangement, sequence reads were collapsed and filtered. For each sample, productive Simpson clonality was calculated as the square root of Simpson's diversity index across productive rearrangements. This immuneACCESS table, as held by TCRdb, lists in-frame sequences with V and J called but not all clones. Of the missing ones, under half trace to an unresolved V gene in checked studies; the others have no known cause. Clone size and the V and J calls come from that table; the DNA yielded D and trimming. The sample profile shows tens of thousands of clones; roughly three quarters of them were found once. The leading ten clones occupy roughly 2.4% of the sample.

Study-wide conclusions, independent of this receptor: The amount of clinical and demographic metadata varied by source and participant and was provided uncurated.

The rearranged chain carries TRBV6-6 and TRBJ1-2; 7 central nucleotides agree with TRBD1. This TCR came from a man between 65 and 85 years old with COVID-19, enrolled during active disease. The material sequenced was peripheral blood. The CDR3 here reads CASRGTAISRLYGYTF. The DNA sequence is TGTGCCAGCAGGGGGACAGCTATCTCCCGTCTCTATGGCTACACCTTC.